These 15 T cell receptor beta chains were sequenced from one sample in a study of T cells in narcolepsy. The table came from immunoSEQ multiplex PCR; TCRdb's copy has only in-frame clones and leaves some out. The sample yields about 33,000 clones, about nine tenths seen once. The sample consisted of CD45RA- memory CD4+ T cells from PBMCs. The receptors were gathered from a human donor with narcolepsy.

The rearrangement uses TRBV5-1 and TRBJ2-3, with 8 bases fitting TRBD2. CDR1 and CDR2 from the germline V gene are SGHRS and YFSETQ. Trimming cost V 4 bases and J 6 bases; bases outside gene matches: 13. The CDR3 runs 16 residues. As DNA, the CDR3 is TGCGCCAGCAGCCCCATGAGCGGGAGTCTTTGGGATACGCAGTATTTT. Translated, it gives CASSPMSGSLWDTQYF.

V gene TRBV28 combines with J gene TRBJ1-1, with D perhaps matching TRBD1 (5 bases). Germline V gene sequence: CDR1 MDHEN, CDR2 SYDVKM. V was trimmed by 10 bases and J by 5 bases, leaving 14 bases between them. The CDR3 length is 12 residues. The CDR3 bases are TGTGCCACCCGGGACGGGCGGACTGAAGCTTTCTTT. This sequence encodes CATRDGRTEAFF.

V usage is TRBV5-1 and J usage is TRBJ1-1, with a tentative D call TRBD1 (5 bases). V dropped 3 bases and J dropped 2 bases, with 11 bases sitting between them. Looked up from germline, CDR1 is SGHRS and CDR2 is YFSETQ. The CDR3 loop spans 14 amino acids. The chain's CDR3 is CASSWGRRNTEAFF. CDR3 in DNA: TGCGCCAGCAGCTGGGGACGGCGAAACACTGAAGCTTTCTTT.

This clone is a singleton in its sample. The chain recombines TRBV6-1 with TRBJ2-3; D may be TRBD1 or TRBD2 (6 bases each). Between the trimmed V and J ends, which lost 4 bases and 3 bases, there was a span of 14 bases. The CDR3 has 15 residues. Germline-derived CDR1 and CDR2 are MNHNS and SASEGT. The DNA of the CDR3 is TGTGCCAGCAGTGCGGGGGCCATGAATACAGATACGCAGTATTTT. It yields the protein CASSAGAMNTDTQYF.

The DNA of the CDR3 is TGTGCCAGCAGCTTAGCGCTGGGGGACGGGGAGCTGTTTTTT. Amino acid sequence: CASSLALGDGELFF. The chain employs TRBV7-9 and TRBJ2-2; possibly TRBD1 or TRBD2 for D (5 bases each). Germline lookup yields CDR1 SEHNR and CDR2 FQNEAQ (reference sequence). There are 14 residues in the CDR3. V lost 0 bases and J lost 7, with 9 bases in between.

This rearrangement joins TRBV30 to TRBJ2-7; tentative D call: TRBD2 (7 bases). The CDR3 is made up of 14 amino acids. Germline V gives CDR1 GTSNPN, CDR2 SVGIG (reference sequence). Trimming removed 5 bases from V and 2 bases from J, with 16 bases in between. The CDR3, as DNA: TGTGCCTGGTCCAAGGGGGGGGAAACCTACGAGCAGTACTTC. This gives the protein CAWSKGGETYEQYF. Together with reference TRBV30 and TRBJ2-7, the CDR3 gives the full variable domain: SQTIHQWPATLVQPVGSPLSLECTVEGTSNPNLYWYRQAAGRGLQLLFYSVGIGQISSEVPQNLSASRPQDRQFILSSKKLLLSDSGFYLCAWSKGGETYEQYFGPGTRLTVT.

This chain uses TRBV6-1 with TRBJ1-1, with D maybe TRBD1 (5 bases). V lost 8 bases and J 0 bases, leaving 10 bases between the germline ends. Germline CDR1 MNHNS, CDR2 SASEGT. The CDR3 has 13 residues. The DNA for the CDR3 is TGTGCCAGCGGGGCAGTCTTGAACACTGAAGCTTTCTTT. It yields the protein CASGAVLNTEAFF.

CDR3 sequence: CASTKTGPNQPQHF. For the CDR3, the DNA is TGTGCCAGCACCAAGACAGGGCCCAATCAGCCCCAGCATTTT. The V gene is TRBV2, the J gene TRBJ1-5, with 7 bases lining up with TRBD1. With V trimmed by 7 bases and J by 3 bases, 6 bases remained unmatched. CDR1 is SNHLY and CDR2 is FYNNEI in the germline V gene. The CDR3 is 14 amino acids. Looking up the rest from reference TRBV2 and TRBJ1-5 gives the full variable domain: EPEVTQTPSHQVTQMGQEVILRCVPISNHLYFYWYRQILGQKVEFLVSFYNNEISEKSEIFDDQFSVERPDGSNFTLKIRSTKLEDSAMYFCASTKTGPNQPQHFGDGTRLSIL.

The V call is TRBV2, the J call TRBJ2-1; D gene ambiguous. CDR1 and CDR2 (germline): SNHLY, FYNNEI. The CDR3 length is 16 residues. Trimming pared 4 bases from V and 0 bases from J, leaving 13 bases between. CDR3 bases: TGTGCCAGCAGTGGGATCTGGGAAAGCTCCTACAATGAGCAGTTCTTC. It yields the protein CASSGIWESSYNEQFF.

This clone was seen once. The CDR3 DNA sequence: TGTGCCAGCAGTTTATCGGGACAGGGCTGGAGAAACACCATATATTTT. Encoded protein: CASSLSGQGWRNTIYF. V gene TRBV27 combines with J gene TRBJ1-3, with TRBD1 identical over 9 bases. The trim removed 0 bases at V and 5 bases at J, leaving 5 bases unmatched. CDR3 size: 16 residues. The germline V gene has CDR1 MNHEY and CDR2 SMNVEV (reference sequence).

CDR3 sequence reads: CASSLAETYEQYF. Here the CDR3 DNA reads TGTGCCAGCAGCTTAGCAGAGACCTACGAGCAGTACTTC. The V gene is TRBV11-2, the J gene TRBJ2-7; D is unclear. Germline V CDR1 and CDR2: SGHAT, FQNNGV. CDR3 length equals 13 residues. Trimming took 1 base from V and 2 from J, leaving 6 bases between them.

This chain uses TRBV7-2 with TRBJ2-1; the match to TRBD1 covers 7 bases. Germline V gene lookup returns CDR1 SGHTA and CDR2 FQGNSA. The CDR3 is 13 residues long. Unmatched junction bases numbered 3, after V lost 3 bases and J lost 7 bases. The CDR3 bases are TGTGCCAGCAGCTTCGGGACAGTTAATGAGCAGTTCTTC. Protein: CASSFGTVNEQFF.

The chain carries TRBV28 and TRBJ1-4, with a possible D match to TRBD1 (5 bases). Trimming left V 5 bases short and J 7 bases short, with 20 bases between. The CDR3 has 16 amino acids. Looked up from germline, CDR1 is MDHEN and CDR2 is SYDVKM. The CDR3 here is CASSATSPNGGEKLFF. CDR3 bases: TGTGCCAGCAGTGCCACGTCCCCCAACGGGGGTGAAAAACTGTTTTTT. Using reference TRBV28 and TRBJ1-4 for the parts outside the CDR3, the full variable domain is DVKVTQSSRYLVKRTGEKVFLECVQDMDHENMFWYRQDPGLGLRLIYFSYDVKMKEKGDIPEGYSVSREKKERFSLILESASTNQTSMYLCASSATSPNGGEKLFFGSGTQLSVL.

Only a few counts were recorded for this clone. The CDR3 region has the DNA TGTGCCAGCAGTGGGGGCACAACTAATGAAAAACTGTTTTTT. Its protein product is CASSGGTTNEKLFF. The genes are TRBV2 and TRBJ1-4; a weak D match, TRBD1 (5 bases). V was cut by 4 bases and J by 0 bases, with 6 bases left in between. CDR3 length: 14 amino acids. CDR1 is SNHLY, CDR2 FYNNEI, per germline.

This chain connects TRBV6-5 to TRBJ2-2, with D uncertain. Germline assignment: CDR1 MNHEY and CDR2 SVGAGI. Between the trimmed V and J ends, which lost 5 bases and 8 bases, there was a span of 6 bases. There are 11 residues in the CDR3. The DNA for the CDR3 is TGTGCCAGCAGTATAGCTGGGGAGCTGTTTTTT. Amino acid sequence: CASSIAGELFF.